The next 15 T cell receptor beta chains were all read from a single sample in a study of blood T cell repertoires in COVID-19 (dated by TCRdb to the early 2020s). Library preparation used the immunoSEQ multiplex PCR assay. Drawn from immuneACCESS, this table holds only the in-frame rearrangements with V and J called that TCRdb kept. Clones are partly lost; checked studies trace under half to an unresolved V gene and leave the rest unexplained. This sample comprises over 250,000 clones, 89% of them detected only once. The biggest ten clones account for approximately 2.2% of the sample. Sequencing was performed on peripheral blood. All receptors come from a man aged 45-65 years with acute or convalescent COVID-19.

The chain uses TRBV12-5 and TRBJ1-2; D ambiguous. The CDR3 is 12 amino acids. Germline CDR1 LGHNT, CDR2 FRNRAP. Trimming pared 4 bases from V and 7 bases from J, leaving 10 bases between. This CDR3 reads CASGSGPVGYTF. In DNA form, the CDR3 reads TGTGCTAGTGGTTCCGGTCCGGTTGGCTACACCTTC.

CDR3 bases: TGTGCCACCTTTCGAGGGAGGGGAACTGAAGCTTTCTTT. This sequence encodes CATFRGRGTEAFF. J is TRBJ1-1 and V is TRBV7-8, with D maybe TRBD1 (5 bases). The CDR3 sequence is 13 residues long. The V and J ends lost 10 bases and 5 bases respectively, with 17 bases between them. Germline CDR1 SGHVS, CDR2 FQNEAQ.

The V and J genes are TRBV7-3 and TRBJ2-1, with D uncertain. CDR3 size: 14 residues. Between the trimmed V and J ends, which lost 2 bases and 4 bases, there was a span of 9 bases. Germline values: CDR1 SGHTA, CDR2 FQGTGA. Written as DNA, the CDR3 is TGTGCCAGCAGCTTAGAGCCAGCGTACAATGAGCAGTTCTTC. Protein sequence: CASSLEPAYNEQFF.

This clone appeared once. J is TRBJ1-2 and V is TRBV9, with 9 bases fitting TRBD1. Losses at the gene ends were 3 bases for V and 2 bases for J; bases not matched to a gene: 5. The CDR3 has 15 residues. Germline loops: CDR1 SGDLS, CDR2 YYNGEE. CDR3 region: CASSAGTGPNYGYTF. The CDR3 DNA follows: TGTGCCAGCAGCGCAGGGACAGGGCCAAACTATGGCTACACCTTC.

V and J are TRBV21-1 and TRBJ2-5; the table's D call, TRBD2, has no DNA check behind it. TRBV21-1 constitutes a pseudogene. CDR3 length: 18 amino acids. CDR3 residues: CASSTGGPSGGPAETQYF. CDR3 DNA: TGTGCCAGCAGCACCGGCGGGCCTAGCGGGGGCCCCGCGGAGACCCAGTACTTC.

The chain combines TRBV27 with TRBJ1-2; TRBD1 might be the D (5 bases). The CDR3 extends over 13 amino acids. Deletions cut 4 bases from V and 8 bases from J, with 14 bases between. Germline CDR1 and CDR2: MNHEY and SMNVEV (reference sequence). The CDR3 loop is CASSWDPGKGYTF. The CDR3 bases are TGTGCCAGCAGTTGGGATCCAGGGAAGGGCTACACCTTC.

The chain is built from TRBV2 and TRBJ1-1, with TRBD1 as a possible D gene (5 bases). Germline lookup yields CDR1 SNHLY and CDR2 FYNNEI. The CDR3 extends over 12 amino acids. Trimming left V 6 bases short and J 6 bases short, with 11 bases between. CDR3 in amino acids: CASSQDTAEAFF. As DNA, the CDR3 is TGTGCCAGCAGCCAGGACACCGCTGAAGCTTTCTTT.

The chain is built from TRBV5-1 and TRBJ2-2, with 8 bases fitting TRBD2. This CDR3 comprises 15 residues. Germline V gene lookup returns CDR1 SGHRS and CDR2 YFSETQ. The V segment lost 4 bases and the J segment 1 base; nucleotides outside the gene matches: 3. CDR3 bases: TGCGCCAGCAGCGTCCTAGCGGGGAACACCGGGGAGCTGTTTTTT. Its protein is CASSVLAGNTGELFF.

The chain links TRBV4-1 to TRBJ1-2, with 7 bases aligning to TRBD1. The CDR3 runs to 14 residues. J was trimmed by 4 bases and V by 0 bases; bases with no gene match: 2. The germline V gene has CDR1 MGHRA and CDR2 YSYEKL. The CDR3 loop is CASSQEGDSYGYTF. The CDR3 coding sequence is TGCGCCAGCAGCCAAGAAGGGGACAGCTATGGCTACACCTTC.

This clone was observed once. In DNA, the CDR3 is TGTGCCAGCAGTTACTCCGCAGGCCCTGAAGCTTTCTTT. It encodes CASSYSAGPEAFF. V usage is TRBV6-5 and J usage is TRBJ1-1, with unresolved D. V was shortened by 0 bases and J by 6 bases, with 8 bases between the two germline ends. Germline V gene sequence: CDR1 MNHEY, CDR2 SVGAGI. The CDR3 contains 13 residues.

V and J are TRBV9 and TRBJ2-5; 7 bases fit TRBD1. The CDR3 runs 16 residues. With V trimmed by 3 bases and J by 4 bases, 12 bases remained unmatched. Germline CDR1 and CDR2: SGDLS and YYNGEE. CDR3 sequence (DNA): TGTGCCAGCAGCGGACAGGGTGGTAACATTCTAGAGACCCAGTACTTC. Translating gives CASSGQGGNILETQYF.

Only a few counts were recorded for this clone. This sequence joins TRBV6-2 or TRBV6-3 and TRBJ1-5, with TRBD1 identical over 9 bases. This CDR3 spans 16 amino acids. The J segment lost 4 bases and the V segment lost 6 bases, leaving 10 bases of the junction unmatched. Germline CDR1 is MNHEY and CDR2 is SVGEGT. In DNA form, the CDR3 reads TGTGCCAGCAGCACCCACCGGACAGGGGAGAATCAGCCCCAGCATTTT. Translation: CASSTHRTGENQPQHF.

The gene calls are TRBV5-5 and TRBJ2-5; TRBD1 aligns across 7 bases. The germline V gene encodes CDR1 SGHKS and CDR2 YYEKEE (reference sequence). J was trimmed by 4 bases and V by 3 bases; bases with no gene match: 0. The CDR3 is made up of 12 amino acids. The CDR3: CASSWDRETQYF. CDR3 nucleotide sequence: TGTGCCAGCAGCTGGGACAGAGAGACCCAGTACTTC.

This chain connects TRBV19 to TRBJ2-7; 9 bases map to TRBD1. Trimming removed 9 bases from V and 3 bases from J; junction bases left unmatched: 6. This CDR3 spans 13 amino acids. The germline V gene encodes CDR1 LNHDA and CDR2 SQIVND (reference sequence). CDR3 sequence (DNA): TGTGCCAGCACTCGGACAGGGGTCTACGAGCAGTACTTC. Its translation: CASTRTGVYEQYF.

The chain recombines TRBV30 with TRBJ2-1, with D possibly matching TRBD1 (6 bases). Germline V gene data show CDR1 as GTSNPN and CDR2 as SVGIG (reference sequence). The V and J ends lost 2 bases and 5 bases respectively, with 10 bases between them. The length of the CDR3 is 13 residues. The CDR3 DNA reads as TGTGCCTGGAGTAGGGGGTCTAACAATGAGCAGTTCTTC. Translating it yields CAWSRGSNNEQFF. Complete variable domain (other parts from reference TRBV30 and TRBJ2-1): SQTIHQWPATLVQPVGSPLSLECTVEGTSNPNLYWYRQAAGRGLQLLFYSVGIGQISSEVPQNLSASRPQDRQFILSSKKLLLSDSGFYLCAWSRGSNNEQFFGPGTRLTVL.